The present TCR beta chain was sequenced within a study of Tregs in tolerant kidney transplant recipients. CDR1 and CDR2 from the germline V gene are MDHEN and SYDVKM. The CDR3 sequence is 15 residues long. Related graft donors supplied nonmyeloablative bone marrow transplants, and mixed chimerism was transient. Method: immunoSEQ multiplex PCR; TCRdb's copy keeps in-frame clones and lacks some. The sample shows tens of thousands of clones, around 90% of them seen only once. The receptor's source is a human patient who received a combined kidney and bone marrow transplant. Some T cells may trace back to the graft donor. The material was CD8+ T cells from blood (PBMCs), obtained 24 months after the transplant. J is TRBJ2-5 and V is TRBV28; 8 nucleotides line up with TRBD2. The DNA end is a closer match to TRBJ2-7, so the J assignment may be wrong. CDR3 coding DNA: TGTGCCAGCAGTCCCGGCGGGGGGCTTTCCTACGAGCAGTACTTC. It codes for CASSPGGGLSYEQYF.